These T cell receptor beta chains were read from a single sample in a study of blood T cell repertoires in COVID-19. Only in-frame clones appear in the TCRdb table, and some are missing; sequencing was by immunoSEQ multiplex PCR. The sample lists about 250,000 clones; about 83% were seen once. The sample comprised peripheral blood. These TCRs come from an elderly man with acute or convalescent COVID-19. The CDR3 runs from the conserved cysteine through the conserved F or W. Each record gives: J gene, D gene, V gene, clone size, CDR3 protein, CDR3 DNA. The D gene is left open where the match is weak. Clone size is given for some rows only: seen once, a few or many times, or a class if the clone is expanded.

J gene: TRBJ2-3
D gene: TRBD1
V gene: TRBV7-6
clone size: NA
CDR3 protein: CASSLIGQGGTDTQYF
CDR3 DNA: TGTGCCAGCAGCTTAATTGGGCAGGGGGGCACAGATACGCAGTATTTT

J gene: TRBJ2-7
D gene: NA
V gene: TRBV15
clone size: NA
CDR3 protein: CATSRDYGTYEQYF
CDR3 DNA: TGTGCCACCAGCAGAGACTACGGGACCTACGAGCAGTACTTC

J gene: TRBJ1-2
D gene: NA
V gene: TRBV11-2
clone size: NA
CDR3 protein: CASSSDPSRVYGYTF
CDR3 DNA: TGTGCCAGCAGCTCGGACCCTTCGAGGGTCTATGGCTACACCTTC

J gene: TRBJ1-6
D gene: NA
V gene: TRBV5-1
clone size: NA
CDR3 protein: CASSTGPGYNSPLHF
CDR3 DNA: TGCGCCAGCAGCACCGGCCCAGGGTATAATTCACCCCTCCACTTT

J gene: TRBJ1-3
D gene: TRBD1
V gene: TRBV5-1
clone size: few
CDR3 protein: CASSPTDRGQSSGNTIYF
CDR3 DNA: TGCGCCAGCAGCCCCACGGACAGGGGTCAGAGCTCTGGAAACACCATATATTTT

J gene: TRBJ2-1
D gene: NA
V gene: TRBV20-1
clone size: NA
CDR3 protein: CSASGRGALGNEQFF
CDR3 DNA: TGCAGTGCTAGTGGCAGGGGCGCACTAGGCAATGAGCAGTTCTTC

J gene: TRBJ2-3
D gene: TRBD2
V gene: TRBV11-2
clone size: NA
CDR3 protein: CASSLVGGGRARDTQYF
CDR3 DNA: TGTGCCAGCAGCTTAGTAGGTGGCGGGAGGGCCAGAGATACGCAGTATTTT

J gene: TRBJ2-7
D gene: NA
V gene: TRBV2
clone size: NA
CDR3 protein: CASSGRQQSEQYF
CDR3 DNA: TGTGCCAGCAGTGGGCGACAACAATCCGAGCAGTACTTC

J gene: TRBJ1-2
D gene: TRBD1
V gene: TRBV11-2
clone size: NA
CDR3 protein: CASSADRDLRYGYTF
CDR3 DNA: TGTGCCAGCAGCGCCGACAGGGATTTGCGGTATGGCTACACCTTC

J gene: TRBJ1-6
D gene: TRBD1
V gene: TRBV6-5
clone size: NA
CDR3 protein: CASSKGQGASPLHF
CDR3 DNA: TGTGCCAGCAGCAAGGGACAGGGCGCTTCACCCCTCCACTTT

J gene: TRBJ2-2
D gene: TRBD2
V gene: TRBV3-1/TRBV3-2
clone size: NA
CDR3 protein: CASSQGGGLVFGELFF
CDR3 DNA: TGTGCCAGCAGCCAAGGGGGGGGACTGGTATTCGGGGAGCTGTTTTTT

J gene: TRBJ1-5
D gene: NA
V gene: TRBV4-2
clone size: NA
CDR3 protein: CASIRTGFVNQPQHF
CDR3 DNA: TGTGCCAGCATCCGTACAGGGTTCGTCAATCAGCCCCAGCATTTT

J gene: TRBJ2-7
D gene: TRBD2
V gene: TRBV28
clone size: NA
CDR3 protein: CASSRSGTAYEQYF
CDR3 DNA: TGTGCCAGCAGTCGGAGCGGGACCGCCTACGAGCAGTACTTC

J gene: TRBJ2-1
D gene: NA
V gene: TRBV7-8
clone size: NA
CDR3 protein: CASSLAIIQPRAYNEQFF
CDR3 DNA: TGTGCCAGCAGCTTAGCCATTATCCAACCCCGAGCCTACAATGAGCAGTTCTTC

J gene: TRBJ2-1
D gene: TRBD1
V gene: TRBV29-1
clone size: NA
CDR3 protein: CSVDRDRDGEQFF
CDR3 DNA: TGCAGCGTTGACCGGGACAGGGACGGTGAGCAGTTCTTC

J gene: TRBJ2-7
D gene: TRBD1
V gene: TRBV24-1
clone size: NA
CDR3 protein: CATATGQAPVEQYF
CDR3 DNA: TGTGCCACCGCGACTGGACAGGCCCCTGTGGAGCAGTACTTC

J gene: TRBJ2-5
D gene: TRBD2
V gene: TRBV27
clone size: NA
CDR3 protein: CASSFTSGAGGETQYF
CDR3 DNA: TGTGCCAGCAGTTTTACTAGCGGAGCCGGCGGAGAGACCCAGTACTTC

J gene: TRBJ1-1
D gene: NA
V gene: TRBV18
clone size: once
CDR3 protein: CASSRIPGLNTEAFF
CDR3 DNA: TGTGCCAGCTCACGAATTCCGGGATTGAACACTGAAGCTTTCTTT

J gene: TRBJ1-5
D gene: NA
V gene: TRBV5-6
clone size: once
CDR3 protein: CASSLGRDQPQHF
CDR3 DNA: TGTGCCAGCAGTTTAGGCAGGGATCAGCCCCAGCATTTT

J gene: TRBJ1-1
D gene: NA
V gene: TRBV27
clone size: few
CDR3 protein: CASSPNFGPEAFF
CDR3 DNA: TGTGCCAGCAGTCCAAACTTTGGTCCTGAAGCTTTCTTT

J gene: TRBJ2-1
D gene: NA
V gene: TRBV10-1
clone size: few
CDR3 protein: CASSESRNYNEQFF
CDR3 DNA: TGCGCCAGCAGTGAGAGTAGAAACTACAATGAGCAGTTCTTC

J gene: TRBJ2-7
D gene: TRBD1
V gene: TRBV6-5
clone size: NA
CDR3 protein: CASTDLGTGGYEQYF
CDR3 DNA: TGTGCCAGCACCGACCTGGGAACAGGGGGATACGAGCAGTACTTC

J gene: TRBJ1-6
D gene: NA
V gene: TRBV14
clone size: once
CDR3 protein: CASSQVRDRNNSPLHF
CDR3 DNA: TGTGCCAGCAGCCAAGTCCGCGACAGGAATAATTCACCCCTCCACTTT

J gene: TRBJ1-2
D gene: TRBD1
V gene: TRBV30
clone size: NA
CDR3 protein: CAWGRTGDAGYTF
CDR3 DNA: TGTGCCTGGGGGAGGACAGGGGATGCTGGCTACACCTTC

J gene: TRBJ2-7
D gene: TRBD2
V gene: TRBV2
clone size: once
CDR3 protein: CASNLGGAEYQQYF
CDR3 DNA: TGTGCCAGCAACCTCGGGGGGGCCGAATATCAGCAGTACTTC

J gene: TRBJ2-5
D gene: TRBD2
V gene: TRBV3-1/TRBV3-2
clone size: NA
CDR3 protein: CASSLGLAGLSLGETQYF
CDR3 DNA: TGTGCCAGCAGCCTGGGACTAGCGGGGCTCAGCTTGGGAGAGACCCAGTACTTC

J gene: TRBJ1-2
D gene: NA
V gene: TRBV27
clone size: NA
CDR3 protein: CASSQFSGGIYGYTF
CDR3 DNA: TGTGCCAGCAGTCAGTTTAGTGGGGGGATCTATGGCTACACCTTC

J gene: TRBJ2-1
D gene: NA
V gene: TRBV5-1
clone size: NA
CDR3 protein: CASSGGTASYNEQFF
CDR3 DNA: TGCGCCAGCAGCGGCGGGACGGCATCCTACAATGAGCAGTTCTTC

J gene: TRBJ2-1
D gene: TRBD1
V gene: TRBV7-3
clone size: NA
CDR3 protein: CASSFRQGINEQFF
CDR3 DNA: TGTGCCAGCAGCTTTCGACAGGGAATCAATGAGCAGTTCTTC

J gene: TRBJ1-5
D gene: TRBD1
V gene: TRBV7-9
clone size: NA
CDR3 protein: CASSHRTGEDINQPQHF
CDR3 DNA: TGTGCCAGCAGTCATAGGACAGGGGAAGACATCAATCAGCCCCAGCATTTT

J gene: TRBJ2-2
D gene: TRBD1
V gene: TRBV18
clone size: NA
CDR3 protein: CASSPGQGTGELFF
CDR3 DNA: TGTGCCAGCTCACCGGGACAGGGCACCGGGGAGCTGTTTTTT

J gene: TRBJ1-1
D gene: NA
V gene: TRBV24-1
clone size: NA
CDR3 protein: CATRETGMNTEAFF
CDR3 DNA: TGTGCCACCAGAGAGACGGGTATGAACACTGAAGCTTTCTTT

J gene: TRBJ1-5
D gene: NA
V gene: TRBV7-3
clone size: NA
CDR3 protein: CASSLDSYQPQHF
CDR3 DNA: TGTGCCAGCAGCTTAGACAGTTATCAGCCCCAGCATTTT

J gene: TRBJ1-1
D gene: TRBD1
V gene: TRBV5-1
clone size: once
CDR3 protein: CASSLAPPDRAEAFF
CDR3 DNA: TGCGCCAGCAGCTTGGCCCCCCCGGACAGGGCTGAAGCTTTCTTT

J gene: TRBJ1-6
D gene: NA
V gene: TRBV5-6
clone size: NA
CDR3 protein: CASSQVTGPYSPLHF
CDR3 DNA: TGTGCCAGCAGCCAGGTGACAGGTCCCTATTCACCCCTCCACTTT

J gene: TRBJ1-4
D gene: NA
V gene: TRBV19
clone size: NA
CDR3 protein: CASKSGQNNEKLFF
CDR3 DNA: TGTGCCAGTAAGAGCGGGCAAAATAATGAAAAACTGTTTTTT

J gene: TRBJ1-1
D gene: NA
V gene: TRBV19
clone size: NA
CDR3 protein: CASSPGSRGKDTEAFF
CDR3 DNA: TGTGCCAGTAGTCCTGGCTCCAGGGGCAAGGACACTGAAGCTTTCTTT

J gene: TRBJ1-2
D gene: TRBD1
V gene: TRBV13
clone size: NA
CDR3 protein: CASSSNSGQGGYGYTF
CDR3 DNA: TGTGCCAGCAGCTCTAACTCGGGACAGGGCGGTTATGGCTACACCTTC

J gene: TRBJ2-3
D gene: TRBD2
V gene: TRBV4-1
clone size: NA
CDR3 protein: CASSQLTSGRAGDTQYF
CDR3 DNA: TGCGCCAGCAGCCAACTTACAAGCGGGAGGGCGGGAGATACGCAGTATTTT

J gene: TRBJ2-6
D gene: NA
V gene: TRBV6-1
clone size: NA
CDR3 protein: CASSEGGAGANVLTF
CDR3 DNA: TGTGCCAGCAGTGAAGGGGGAGCTGGGGCCAACGTCCTGACTTTC

J gene: TRBJ2-7
D gene: NA
V gene: TRBV28
clone size: NA
CDR3 protein: CASTPHQGLSYEQYF
CDR3 DNA: TGTGCCAGCACTCCCCATCAGGGACTTTCCTACGAGCAGTACTTC